This is a list of T cell receptor beta chains from one sample in a study of blood T cell repertoires in COVID-19. Sequenced by immunoSEQ multiplex PCR; TCRdb stores in-frame clones only, minus some. Among fewer than 300,000 clones listed, about 80% were seen once. Sequencing was carried out using peripheral blood. These receptors all stem from a woman older than 75 with acute or convalescent COVID-19. The CDR3 runs from the conserved cysteine through the conserved F or W. The D gene is left open where the match is weak.

>TRBV6-5|.
CASGERGPSYEQYF
>TRBV20-1|.
CSAKINNEQFF
>TRBV11-2|TRBD2
CASSLVSGRAQYNEQFF
>TRBV18|.
CASSRTGSATYEQYF
>TRBV5-4|TRBD2
CASSLPGTRIFEQFF
>TRBV7-3|.
CASSLFRGASNEQFF
>TRBV18|TRBD1
CASSPLQGENQPQHF
>TRBV19|.
CASSYTTGSNQPQHF
>TRBV19|.
CATNEDRVNEKLFF
>TRBV27|TRBD2
CASRSSGSVSGELFF
>TRBV5-1|TRBD1
CASSETGGRAEGYTF
>TRBV6-1|TRBD1
CASSEDRGNAGELFF
>TRBV29-1|.
CSVDYPGETQYF
>TRBV6-4|TRBD1
CASSKGARGTGGTGELFF
>TRBV3-1/TRBV3-2|.
CASSHRGSNSPLHF
>TRBV14|.
CASSPRGYNSPLHF
>TRBV11-1|TRBD2
CASSPWSGGSYNEQFF
>TRBV6-1|.
CASSEPGRDTEAFF
>TRBV10-3|TRBD2
CAINLSGNGNEQFF
>TRBV15|.
CATSRDREGDNQPQHF
>TRBV7-8|TRBD2
CASTRGGSGGAFYEQYF
>TRBV6-5|.
CASRPSGSTDTQYF
>TRBV6-5|TRBD1
CATRGTGRSEQYF
>TRBV6-5|.
CAGKTDSGANVLTF
>TRBV6-1|.
CASSESLTDGNTIYF
>TRBV29-1|TRBD1
CSVGATGAGETQYF
>TRBV20-1|TRBD2
CSASPPGGTGELFF
>TRBV5-6|TRBD1
CASSWGQESYGYTF
>TRBV6-1|.
CASSELTADTQYF
>TRBV9|.
CASSVQQADTQYF
>TRBV3-1/TRBV3-2|.
CASSPGAGRQYF
>TRBV11-3|TRBD1
CASSYGTVPNTGELFF
>TRBV6-5|.
CASRTTDSETQYF
>TRBV11-2|TRBD2
CASSLSRLAGDNEQFF
>TRBV30|TRBD1
CAWAGQGETQYF
>TRBV19|.
CASSIDRRQGNTIYF
>TRBV6-1|.
CASSERQYTEAFF
>TRBV2|.
CASRKDSNYGYTF
>TRBV3-1/TRBV3-2|.
CASTRGAWSGNTIYF
>TRBV14|.
CASSQARAPNTEAFF
>TRBV21-1|.
CASSKTGGAGGYTF
>TRBV5-4|.
CASSLSLDSTNTGELFF
>TRBV5-4|.
CASSQDRNSPLHF
>TRBV11-3|TRBD1
CASSAGTGVDSYNSPLHF
>TRBV6-2/TRBV6-3|.
CASSYSVGYEAYEQYF
>TRBV6-5|.
CASYRVLHEQYF
>TRBV6-5|.
CASSFLGAGNTIYF
>TRBV3-1/TRBV3-2|TRBD2
CASSQGLVGETQYF
>TRBV25-1|.
CASSEGGAGYYGYTF
>TRBV24-1|.
CATRKPRLVRDEQFF
>TRBV19|TRBD2
CASSPGLAGAMETRNEQFF
>TRBV19|TRBD1
CASSIDPTGRTNYGYTF